This T cell receptor (beta chain) was sequenced for a study of post-analysis software for immune sequencing data. Study-wide results and limits: Patients had higher frequencies than controls of about five TRBV segments, including TRBV5-6, TRBV5-1 and TRBV20-1.

Concerning this clonotype itself: Its cognate antigen is unknown.

V shed 6 bases and J shed 9 bases, with 15 bases lying between them. This CDR3 has 13 amino acids. The germline CDR1 and CDR2 sequences are MNHEY and SVGEGT. TCR beta libraries were prepared from cDNA with unique molecular identifiers. TCRdb reprocessed the PCR reads via MiXCR and lists one record per CDR3 protein. The table has under 200,000 distinct CDR3 sequences, approximately 29% seen once; the top ten hold roughly 3.5%. This receptor was obtained from a girl aged 2-17 years with multiple sclerosis. The gene calls are TRBV6-2 or TRBV6-3 and TRBJ2-1; D remains unclear. The sequencing input was blood. The CDR3 sequence is CASSSASVVEQFF. CDR3 sequence (DNA): TGTGCCAGCAGCTCGGCTAGTGTCGTTGAGCAGTTCTTC.